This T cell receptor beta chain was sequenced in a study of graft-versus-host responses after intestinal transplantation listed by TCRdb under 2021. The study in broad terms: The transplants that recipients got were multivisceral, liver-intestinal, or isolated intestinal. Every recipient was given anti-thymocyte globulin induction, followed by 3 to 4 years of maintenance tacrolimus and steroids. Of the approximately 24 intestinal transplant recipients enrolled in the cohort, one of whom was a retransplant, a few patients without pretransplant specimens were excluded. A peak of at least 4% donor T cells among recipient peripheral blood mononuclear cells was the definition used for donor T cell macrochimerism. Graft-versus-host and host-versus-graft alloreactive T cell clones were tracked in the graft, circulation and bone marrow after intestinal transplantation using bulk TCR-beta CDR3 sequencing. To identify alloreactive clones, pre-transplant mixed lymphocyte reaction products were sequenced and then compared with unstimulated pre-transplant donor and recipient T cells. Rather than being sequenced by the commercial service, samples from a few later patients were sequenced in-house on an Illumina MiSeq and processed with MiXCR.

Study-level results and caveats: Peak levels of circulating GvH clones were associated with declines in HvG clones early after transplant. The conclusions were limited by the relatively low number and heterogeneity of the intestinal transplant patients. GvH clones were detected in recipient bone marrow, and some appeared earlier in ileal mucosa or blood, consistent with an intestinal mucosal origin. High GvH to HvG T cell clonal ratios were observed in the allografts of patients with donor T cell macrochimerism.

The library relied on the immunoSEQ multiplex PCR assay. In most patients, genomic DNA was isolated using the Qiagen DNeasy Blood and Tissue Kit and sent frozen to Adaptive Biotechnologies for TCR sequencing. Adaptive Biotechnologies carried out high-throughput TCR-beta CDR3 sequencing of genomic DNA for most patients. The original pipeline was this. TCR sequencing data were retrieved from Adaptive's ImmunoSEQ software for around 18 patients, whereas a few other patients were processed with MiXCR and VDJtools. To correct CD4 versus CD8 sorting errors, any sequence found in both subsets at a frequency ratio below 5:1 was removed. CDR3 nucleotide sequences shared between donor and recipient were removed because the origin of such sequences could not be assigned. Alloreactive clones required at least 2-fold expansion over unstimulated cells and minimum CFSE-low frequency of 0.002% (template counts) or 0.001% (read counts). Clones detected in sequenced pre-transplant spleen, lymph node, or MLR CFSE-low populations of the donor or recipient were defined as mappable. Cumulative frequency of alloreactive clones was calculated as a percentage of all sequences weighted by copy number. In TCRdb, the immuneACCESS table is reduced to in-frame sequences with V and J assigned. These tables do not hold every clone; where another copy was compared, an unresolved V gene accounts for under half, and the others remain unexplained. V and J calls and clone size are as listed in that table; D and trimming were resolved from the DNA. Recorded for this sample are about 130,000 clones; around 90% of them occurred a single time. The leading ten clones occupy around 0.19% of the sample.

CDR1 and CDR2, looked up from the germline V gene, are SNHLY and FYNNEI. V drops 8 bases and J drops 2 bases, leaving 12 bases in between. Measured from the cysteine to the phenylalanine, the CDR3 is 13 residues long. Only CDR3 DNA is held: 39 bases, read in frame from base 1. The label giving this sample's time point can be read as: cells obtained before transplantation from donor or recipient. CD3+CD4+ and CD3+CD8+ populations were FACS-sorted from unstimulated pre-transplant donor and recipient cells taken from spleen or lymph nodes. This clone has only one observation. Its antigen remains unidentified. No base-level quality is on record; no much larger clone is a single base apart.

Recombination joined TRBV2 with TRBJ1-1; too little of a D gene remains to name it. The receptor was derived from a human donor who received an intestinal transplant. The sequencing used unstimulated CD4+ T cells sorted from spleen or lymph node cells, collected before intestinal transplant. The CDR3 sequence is CASGPPSNTEAFF. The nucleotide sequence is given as TGTGCCAGCGGCCCTCCTTCTAACACTGAAGCTTTCTTT.